The 8 T cell receptor beta chains below were found in one sample sequenced in a study of regulatory T cells in long-lasting Graves disease. Time point reported: newly diagnosed GD, antithyroid drugs for less than 3 months. Researchers made the TCR library from RNA that was extracted from PBMCs. According to the study, TCR beta libraries were built with iRepertoire HTBI primers and CDR3-region Arm-PCR. Via MiXCR, TCRdb re-called the multiplex PCR reads, giving one row per CDR3 protein. The sample lists about 370,000 distinct CDR3 sequences, around 16% occurring once. Specimen: peripheral blood mononuclear cells (PBMCs), collected at new diagnosis, from a patient treated with antithyroid drugs. These receptors were taken from a female donor with Graves disease.

Only a few counts were recorded for this clonotype. The rearrangement links TRBV27 to TRBJ1-1, with D unresolved. Trimming removed 6 bases from V and 1 base from J, with 12 bases in between. This CDR3 is built from 14 residues. Germline V gives CDR1 MNHEY, CDR2 SMNVEV (reference sequence). This CDR3 reads CASRISGRNTEAFF. CDR3 nucleotide sequence: TGTGCCAGCAGGATTTCAGGAAGGAACACTGAAGCTTTCTTT.

This clonotype has ten or more counts. CDR3 bases: TGTGCCAGCAGTTTGGTAGACAGGGGGGACTATGGCTACACCTTC. Translation gives CASSLVDRGDYGYTF. The V call is TRBV12-3 or TRBV12-4, the J call TRBJ1-2; 9 nucleotides match TRBD1. There are 15 residues in the CDR3. V dropped 3 bases and J dropped 3; count of bases not matched to a gene: 5.

For this clonotype: A far larger clone is one nucleotide away, so this likely arose from a read error. CDR3: CASSLSSGNGDTQYF. The DNA of the CDR3 is TGTGCCAGCAGCTTATCTAGCGGGAACGGAGATACGCAGTATTTT. The gene calls are TRBV2 and TRBJ2-3; 9 bases line up with TRBD2. This CDR3 has 15 amino acids. V lost 6 bases, J lost 5 bases, and 9 bases stayed unmatched. CDR1 is SNHLY, CDR2 FYNNEI, per germline. Together with reference TRBV2 and TRBJ2-3, the CDR3 gives the full variable domain: EPEVTQTPSHQVTQMGQEVILRCVPISNHLYFYWYRQILGQKVEFLVSFYNNEISEKSEIFDDQFSVERPDGSNFTLKIRSTKLEDSAMYFCASSLSSGNGDTQYFGPGTRLTVL.

The count of this clonotype is one. The V gene is TRBV18, the J gene TRBJ2-5; TRBD2 matches at 9 bases. Germline V CDR1 and CDR2: KGHSH, LQKENI. The CDR3 is 14 amino acids. The junction had 8 bases not matched to a gene; V was cut back by 9 bases and J by 3 bases. CDR3: CASSAGLAEETQYF. In DNA form, the CDR3 reads TGTGCCAGTTCGGCGGGACTAGCCGAAGAGACCCAGTACTTC.

This clonotype was counted only a few times. The V and J genes are TRBV5-1 and TRBJ2-3; D gene unclear. The germline CDR1 and CDR2 sequences are SGHRS and YFSETQ. This CDR3 has 14 residues. V was pared by 4 bases and J by 0 bases, with 9 bases between. The CDR3 sequence is CASSPQSSTDTQYF. In DNA, the CDR3 is TGCGCCAGCAGCCCACAGAGTAGCACAGATACGCAGTATTTT.

J is TRBJ1-1 and V is TRBV2; no definite D call. Germline V gene data show CDR1 as SNHLY and CDR2 as FYNNEI. The CDR3 spans 13 residues. V lost 7 bases to trimming and J lost 3 bases, with 12 bases between them. In DNA, the CDR3 is TGTGCCAGCACTCGGGCTCAAGACACTGAAGCTTTCTTT. This gives the protein CASTRAQDTEAFF.

This clonotype appeared many times. The rearrangement links TRBV5-1 to TRBJ1-1, with 7 bases identical to TRBD1. Germline CDR1 reads SGHRS; CDR2 reads YFSETQ. Trimming removed 4 bases from V and 4 bases from J; junction bases left unmatched: 10. This CDR3 is 15 amino acids long. The CDR3 region has the DNA TGCGCCAGCAGCAGTACAGGGGAGGGGGTCACTGAAGCTTTCTTT. It codes for CASSSTGEGVTEAFF.

At least ten counts were recorded for this clonotype. The DNA of the CDR3 is TGTGCCAGCAGGTCGGGGTCTGGGACGCTAGGTGAGCAGTTCTTC. Translation: CASRSGSGTLGEQFF. The V call is TRBV28, the J call TRBJ2-1; D may be TRBD1 or TRBD2 (5 bases each). The germline V and J ends were trimmed by 6 bases and 9 bases, with 21 bases remaining between them. The CDR3 is 15 amino acids. In germline, CDR1 is MDHEN, CDR2 SYDVKM.